The rows below give T cell receptor beta chains drawn from one sample of a study of technical replicates of blood from several donors. TCRdb's table, derived via immunoSEQ multiplex PCR, lists solely in-frame clones and lacks some. The sample contains more than 65,000 clones, under 96% of which appear only once. Sequenced sample: T cells isolated from PBMCs. These receptors were collected from a human donor in good health. Both conserved end residues are part of each CDR3. A D gene is named only where the DNA matches it firmly. Clone size appears in some rows only: once, few, many, or a class for an expanded clone.

V: TRBV28; size: few; J: TRBJ1-1; D: NA; CDR3: CASKRRSNTEAFF; DNA: TGTGCCAGCAAAAGGAGGTCGAACACTGAAGCTTTCTTT
V: TRBV9; size: NA; J: TRBJ2-2; D: NA; CDR3: CASSGEGANTGELFF; DNA: TGTGCCAGCAGCGGCGAGGGGGCGAACACCGGGGAGCTGTTTTTT
V: TRBV7-2; size: NA; J: TRBJ2-1; D: TRBD2; CDR3: CASSLDGRAVHEQFF; DNA: TGTGCCAGCAGCTTAGACGGGAGGGCAGTACACGAGCAGTTCTTC
V: TRBV7-2; size: NA; J: TRBJ2-3; D: NA; CDR3: CASSLVSVTDTQYF; DNA: TGTGCCAGCAGCTTAGTCTCTGTCACAGATACGCAGTATTTT
V: TRBV7-9; size: NA; J: TRBJ1-1; D: TRBD1; CDR3: CASSPDRELDTEAFF; DNA: TGTGCCAGCAGCCCAGACAGGGAGCTCGACACTGAAGCTTTCTTT
V: TRBV19; size: NA; J: TRBJ2-6; D: NA; CDR3: CASSLNSGANVLTF; DNA: TGTGCCAGTAGCCTTAACTCTGGGGCCAACGTCCTGACTTTC
V: TRBV6-1; size: NA; J: TRBJ1-1; D: TRBD1; CDR3: CASSEWDRGAAFF; DNA: TGTGCCAGCAGTGAATGGGACAGGGGAGCAGCTTTCTTT
V: TRBV2; size: NA; J: TRBJ2-1; D: NA; CDR3: CASRTGLDNEQFF; DNA: TGTGCCAGCAGGACGGGTCTGGACAATGAGCAGTTCTTC
V: TRBV9; size: NA; J: TRBJ2-3; D: NA; CDR3: CASSVREALAVDTQYF; DNA: TGTGCCAGCAGCGTCCGAGAGGCTCTAGCCGTAGATACGCAGTATTTT
V: TRBV4-1; size: NA; J: TRBJ2-7; D: NA; CDR3: CASSQDSQGYEQYF; DNA: TGCGCCAGCAGCCAAGATTCGCAGGGTTACGAGCAGTACTTC
V: TRBV7-8; size: NA; J: TRBJ1-2; D: NA; CDR3: CASSPLGVLPNYGYTF; DNA: TGTGCCAGCAGCCCTCTCGGGGTCCTCCCTAACTATGGCTACACCTTC